These 21 T cell receptor beta chains came from one sample sequenced in a study of T cells after yellow fever vaccination. MiXCR, run by TCRdb on the 5' RACE reads, gives a single entry per CDR3 protein. The data contain 450,000 to 650,000 distinct CDR3 sequences, about 13% of them singletons. Sequenced here: PBMCs, sampled on the day of the yellow fever booster vaccination. The receptor set was obtained from a man aged 25 to 40 who received the YFV17D yellow fever vaccine.

The chain recombines TRBV7-9 with TRBJ1-1; 7 bases line up with TRBD1. Germline V lookup: CDR1 SEHNR, CDR2 FQNEAQ (reference sequence). The CDR3 consists of 14 residues. With 1 base clipped from V and 10 bases from J, the junction kept 9 bases outside the gene matches. This CDR3 reads CASSLGQGLGGAFF. In DNA, the CDR3 is TGTGCCAGCAGCTTAGGACAGGGCTTGGGTGGAGCTTTCTTT.

This clonotype was found a few times. V is TRBV7-2 and J is TRBJ2-7; D tentatively fits TRBD1 or TRBD2 (5 bases each). The CDR3 spans 13 residues. V lost 2 bases to trimming and J lost 3 bases, with 8 bases between them. Germline assignment: CDR1 SGHTA and CDR2 FQGNSA. CDR3 sequence: CASSLQGRYEQYF. In DNA, the CDR3 is TGTGCCAGCAGCTTACAGGGACGCTACGAGCAGTACTTC.

The V gene is TRBV19, the J gene TRBJ2-7, with D tentatively TRBD1 (5 bases). Per the germline V gene, CDR1 is LNHDA and CDR2 is SQIVND (reference sequence). The CDR3 sequence is 16 residues long. V lost 4 bases and J 4 bases, leaving 20 bases between the germline ends. The CDR3 nucleotides are TGTGCCAGTAGTACCCCCCGAGGAAGGGGATTTTACGAGCAGTACTTC. Its protein is CASSTPRGRGFYEQYF.

This clonotype was observed a few times. The chain combines TRBV12-3 or TRBV12-4 with TRBJ1-1, with a tentative D call TRBD1 (5 bases). Trimming stripped 2 bases from V and 1 base from J, with 8 bases between. The length of the CDR3 is 14 residues. CDR3 amino acids: CASSLWGGNTEAFF. For the CDR3, the DNA is TGTGCCAGCAGTTTATGGGGCGGGAACACTGAAGCTTTCTTT.

The chain employs TRBV30 and TRBJ2-1; tentatively, D is TRBD2 (6 bases). V lost 3 bases and J lost 9, with 15 bases in between. Germline CDR1 GTSNPN, CDR2 SVGIG (reference sequence). The CDR3 covers 13 residues. CDR3 nucleotides: TGTGCCTGGAGACACCCTGGGGGGACTGAGCAGTTCTTC. This encodes CAWRHPGGTEQFF.

This chain uses TRBV19 with TRBJ2-1; 9 nucleotides match TRBD2. CDR1 is LNHDA, CDR2 SQIVND, per germline (reference sequence). V lost 3 bases, J lost 2 bases, and 8 bases stayed unmatched. The CDR3 has 17 residues. The CDR3 loop reads CASSILGGRAAYNEQFF. Here the CDR3 DNA reads TGTGCCAGTAGTATTTTAGGCGGGAGGGCCGCCTACAATGAGCAGTTCTTC.

The chain links TRBV7-2 to TRBJ1-4; TRBD1 matches 7 bases. Germline trimming cut 5 bases from V and 7 bases from J; bases unmatched to any gene: 7. Germline CDR1 SGHTA, CDR2 FQGNSA. The CDR3 extends over 14 amino acids. The CDR3 bases are TGTGCCAGCAGCGATCAGGGGGGTACTGAAAAACTGTTTTTT. It codes for CASSDQGGTEKLFF.

This clonotype appeared once. The chain uses TRBV3-1 and TRBJ1-2, with D maybe TRBD1 (6 bases). Trimming took 10 bases from V and 0 from J, leaving 27 bases between them. Germline CDR1 is LGHDT and CDR2 is YNNKEL (reference sequence). This CDR3 has 18 residues. Here the CDR3 reads CATSHDHGGARANYGYTF. CDR3 coding DNA: TGTGCCACCTCCCATGATCATGGGGGGGCGAGAGCTAACTATGGCTACACCTTC.

This clonotype was seen a few times. The V call is TRBV28, the J call TRBJ2-2; TRBD1 agrees at 7 bases. Germline values: CDR1 MDHEN, CDR2 SYDVKM. The CDR3 is 15 residues long. The J segment lost 4 bases and the V segment lost 5 bases, leaving 7 bases of the junction unmatched. This CDR3 is CASSGTVQLTGELFF. DNA for the CDR3: TGTGCCAGCAGTGGGACAGTACAACTCACCGGGGAGCTGTTTTTT.

This clonotype has only a few counts. The genes are TRBV20-1 and TRBJ2-1, with 7 bases that match TRBD2. In germline, CDR1 is DFQATT, CDR2 SNEGSKA (reference sequence). Trimming removed 6 bases from V and 6 bases from J; junction bases left unmatched: 11. The CDR3 has 14 residues. CDR3 loop: CSAHEGGSTNEQFF. CDR3 nucleotide sequence: TGCAGTGCGCACGAAGGCGGGAGTACCAATGAGCAGTTCTTC.

The chain combines TRBV10-2 with TRBJ2-1, with 7 bases lining up with TRBD2. CDR3 size: 13 residues. Per the germline V gene, CDR1 is WSHSY and CDR2 is SAAADI. After removal of 4 bases from V and 10 bases from J, the junction contained 7 bases not matched to a gene. Here the CDR3 reads CASSGLARWEQFF. The CDR3 DNA reads as TGCGCCAGCAGTGGACTAGCCCGCTGGGAGCAGTTCTTC.

This clonotype was seen more than once but under ten times. The chain combines TRBV29-1 with TRBJ2-7; D might be TRBD1 or TRBD2, each matching 5 bases. Per the germline V gene, CDR1 is SQVTM and CDR2 is ANQGSEA. The CDR3 spans 12 residues. Trimming removed 3 bases from V and 2 bases from J, with 8 bases in between. Written as DNA, the CDR3 is TGCAGCGTTGAGGGACCTCCCTACGAGCAGTACTTC. Translation gives CSVEGPPYEQYF.

The chain employs TRBV19 and TRBJ2-4; maybe TRBD2 (6 bases). Germline loops: CDR1 LNHDA, CDR2 SQIVND (reference sequence). The CDR3 is made up of 8 amino acids. CDR3 DNA: TGTGCTGCCCGGAGGGGGTACTTC. This translates into CAARRGYF.

This clonotype was counted at least ten times. The V call is TRBV5-1, the J call TRBJ2-7; 8 bases agree with TRBD2. Germline V CDR1 and CDR2: SGHRS, YFSETQ. The CDR3 loop spans 16 amino acids. With V trimmed by 1 base and J by 5 bases, 11 bases remained unmatched. The CDR3 protein is CASSLPVTSGSNEQYF. CDR3 DNA sequence: TGCGCCAGCAGCTTGCCAGTTACTAGCGGAAGCAACGAGCAGTACTTC.

The chain has TRBV20-1 and TRBJ2-1, with 8 positions matching TRBD1. Trimming removed 3 bases from V and 6 bases from J; junction bases left unmatched: 16. The germline V gene encodes CDR1 DFQATT and CDR2 SNEGSKA (reference sequence). The CDR3 sequence is 17 residues long. The CDR3 DNA is TGCAGTGCTAGTAAGTCCCCGACAGGGGCCTTCAGCAATGAGCAGTTCTTC. Residues: CSASKSPTGAFSNEQFF.

This clonotype appeared a few times. The chain is built from TRBV5-1 and TRBJ2-7; D is ambiguous. Trimming removed 2 bases from V and 2 bases from J, with 11 bases in between. Per germline, CDR1 SGHRS and CDR2 YFSETQ. CDR3 length: 14 residues. CDR3 amino acids: CASSFQSPPYEQYF. In nucleotides, the CDR3 is TGCGCCAGCAGCTTCCAGAGCCCCCCCTACGAGCAGTACTTC. The variable domain in full, with the rest retrieved from reference TRBV5-1 and TRBJ2-7, is KAGVTQTPRYLIKTRGQQVTLSCSPISGHRSVSWYQQTPGQGLQFLFEYFSETQRNKGNFPGRFSGRQFSNSRSEMNVSTLELGDSALYLCASSFQSPPYEQYFGPGTRLTVT.

The V gene is TRBV7-2, the J gene TRBJ1-4, with 11 positions matching TRBD1. Germline V lookup: CDR1 SGHTA, CDR2 FQGNSA. This CDR3 has 15 residues. Trimming at V came to 5 bases and at J to 7 bases, leaving 6 bases not matched to a gene. CDR3 DNA: TGTGCCAGCAGCCGAGGACAGGGGGCAATTGAAAAACTGTTTTTT. This encodes CASSRGQGAIEKLFF.

The J gene is TRBJ2-1, the V gene TRBV12-3 or TRBV12-4, with a possible D match to TRBD2 (6 bases). Trimming pared 8 bases from V and 2 bases from J, leaving 13 bases between. This CDR3 is 14 amino acids long. CDR3 sequence: CASGKLATYNEQFF. As DNA, the CDR3 is TGTGCCAGCGGTAAACTAGCCACCTACAATGAGCAGTTCTTC.

This chain uses TRBV27 with TRBJ2-2; D gene ambiguous. Germline V gene lookup returns CDR1 MNHEY and CDR2 SMNVEV (reference sequence). The CDR3 loop spans 14 amino acids. Trimming took 5 bases from V and 1 from J, leaving 8 bases between them. The CDR3 protein is CASSLKRNTGELFF. CDR3 nucleotide sequence: TGTGCCAGCAGTCTTAAACGGAACACCGGGGAGCTGTTTTTT.

The genes are TRBV12-5 and TRBJ2-3; D remains unclear. Deletions cut 3 bases from V and 0 bases from J, with 7 bases between. CDR1 is LGHNT, CDR2 FRNRAP, per germline. This CDR3 is built from 14 residues. For the CDR3, the DNA is TGTGCTAGTGGTTTCAGGCAGAGCACAGATACGCAGTATTTT. Translated: CASGFRQSTDTQYF.

This clonotype was seen a handful of times. The chain is built from TRBV18 and TRBJ1-1; the D is unclear. Germline CDR1 reads KGHSH; CDR2 reads LQKENI. Trimming took off 8 bases at V and 5 bases at J, with 18 bases between the two ends. The CDR3 length is 14 residues. The CDR3 sequence: CASLQPGRGTEAFF. CDR3 sequence (DNA): TGTGCCAGCCTCCAACCCGGTCGGGGAACTGAAGCTTTCTTT.